This TCR beta chain was sequenced during a study of blood T cell repertoires in COVID-19. V shed 5 bases, J shed 6 bases, and the junction held 9 bases outside the gene matches. The CDR3 runs 14 residues. The V gene's germline CDR1 is SGHVS and CDR2 FNYEAQ. Sequenced by immunoSEQ multiplex PCR; TCRdb stores in-frame clones only, minus some. The table lists 160,000 or so clones, roughly 82% of them singletons. The chain couples TRBV7-6 to TRBJ1-1, with 7 bases that match TRBD1. Material: peripheral blood. This TCR came from a woman between 65 and 79 years old with acute or convalescent COVID-19. The CDR3 sequence is CASSSGTEYAEAFF. Here the CDR3 DNA reads TGTGCCAGCAGCAGTGGGACAGAGTACGCTGAAGCTTTCTTT.